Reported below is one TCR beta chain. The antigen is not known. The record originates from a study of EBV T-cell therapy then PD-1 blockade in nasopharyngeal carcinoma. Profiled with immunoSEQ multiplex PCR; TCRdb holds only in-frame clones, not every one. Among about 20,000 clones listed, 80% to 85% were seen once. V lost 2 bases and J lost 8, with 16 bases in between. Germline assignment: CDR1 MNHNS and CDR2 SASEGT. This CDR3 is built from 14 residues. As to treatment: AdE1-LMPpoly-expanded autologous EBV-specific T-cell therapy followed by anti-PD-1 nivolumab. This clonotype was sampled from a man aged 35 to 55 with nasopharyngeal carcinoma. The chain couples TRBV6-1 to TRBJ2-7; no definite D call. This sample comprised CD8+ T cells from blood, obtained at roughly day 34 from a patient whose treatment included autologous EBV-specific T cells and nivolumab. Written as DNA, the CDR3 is TGTGCCAGCAGTGAACGCCCCGGGTCCAGGCAGCAGTACTTC. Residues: CASSERPGSRQQYF.